This T cell receptor beta chain was identified in a study of blood T cell repertoires in COVID-19. Study context: From the United States, Italy and Spain came samples of acute and convalescent COVID-19. T cells, B-cell-depleted T cells, or PBMCs supplied cDNA or gDNA.

The CDR3 consists of 15 residues. Between the trimmed V and J ends, which lost 4 bases and 0 bases, there was a span of 10 bases. Germline CDR1 reads KGHSH; CDR2 reads LQKENI. In the authors' methods: Reference gene primer amplification yielded estimated nucleated cell counts. Measured with immunoSEQ multiplex PCR; TCRdb has only the in-frame clones, and not every one. V and J calls and clone size come straight from that table; D and trimming were deduced from the DNA. The profile covers about 26,000 clones, with around two thirds appearing a single time and 7.3% taken by the ten largest. The chain employs TRBV18 and TRBJ1-3, with a weak D call TRBD1 (5 bases). Source material: peripheral blood. The clonotype originates from a man in his fifties or sixties with active or convalescent COVID-19. Here the CDR3 reads CASSRAGGSGNTIYF. The CDR3 nucleotides read TGTGCCAGCTCACGGGCCGGGGGCTCTGGAAACACCATATATTTT.